The entry that follows covers one T cell receptor (beta chain) sequence. What it recognizes is unknown. All patients were mismatch repair deficient, assessed by either PCR or immunohistochemistry. The TCR-sequenced patients were a few responders to pembrolizumab. Method: immunoSEQ multiplex PCR; TCRdb's copy keeps in-frame clones and lacks some. The sample has some 130,000 clones; almost 90% are singletons. These data belong to a study of PD-1 blockade in mismatch repair-deficient tumors. Germline V gene lookup returns CDR1 SGHDN and CDR2 FVKESK. This CDR3 is built from 12 residues. V was cut by 4 bases and J by 10 bases, with 11 bases left in between. Study observations and caveats: Rapid post-treatment expansion, then contraction, generally preceding radiologic response, marked tumor-resident clones.

Sequenced here: peripheral blood, sampled approximately 69 weeks after starting pembrolizumab. This TCR derives from an adult with mismatch repair-deficient cancer. The V call is TRBV14, the J call TRBJ2-1; weak D call: TRBD1 (6 bases). Here the CDR3 DNA reads TGTGCCAGCAGCCCTAGCAGGGGCGAGCAGTTCTTC. It is translated as CASSPSRGEQFF.